This T cell receptor (beta chain) was captured in a study of OX40 agonist ivuxolimab in advanced cancers. Overall study context: Previous treatment with anti-PD-1, anti-PD-L1 or anti-CTLA-4 therapy was allowed; more than 35% had received some.

Data came from immunoSEQ multiplex PCR; TCRdb stores just in-frame clones and leaves some out. The sample has some 79,000 clones; 88% are singletons. Autoimmune disease history or systemic immunosuppression disqualified patients. Comments on this clone: Antigen unknown.

The study, taken as a whole, reports: Both CD4+ and CD8+ T cell populations in blood had undergone clonal expansion by week 6 at 0.1 to 3.0 mg/kg.

With 4 bases clipped from V and 4 bases from J, the junction kept 3 bases outside the gene matches. Per the germline V gene, CDR1 is KGHSH and CDR2 is LQKENI. This CDR3 is built from 14 residues. This chain uses TRBV18 with TRBJ1-3; TRBD1 aligns across 8 bases. This receptor was taken from an adult with an advanced solid tumor such as melanoma, head and neck, liver or kidney cancer. Sequenced here: CD4+ or CD8+ T cells sorted from blood, sampled in a trial of the OX40 agonist ivuxolimab. The CDR3 loop is CASSQDRAGNTIYF. The CDR3 DNA reads TGTGCCAGCTCACAGGACAGGGCAGGAAACACCATATATTTT.